This note documents a single TCR beta chain sequence. Documented time point: newly diagnosed, previously untreated cHL patient sample. Researchers report purifying CD4+ T cells from thawed PBMCs by magnetic negative selection. These data come from a study of PD-1 blockade in classical Hodgkin lymphoma. Germline CDR1 reads SGHNT; CDR2 reads YYREEE (reference sequence). This CDR3 comprises 16 residues. After removal of 4 bases from V and 2 bases from J, the junction contained 8 bases not matched to a gene. The repertoire was sequenced with immunoSEQ multiplex PCR; TCRdb's copy has only in-frame clones and lacks some. The sample holds about 24,000 clones, about 90% seen once.

The source of this sequence is a human donor with classical Hodgkin lymphoma. The sequencing input was CD4+ T cells from blood. The chain is built from TRBV5-4 and TRBJ2-5, with 10 bases that match TRBD2. CDR3 sequence reads: CASSRPLAGKQETQYF. DNA for the CDR3: TGTGCCAGCAGCCGCCCACTAGCGGGGAAACAAGAGACCCAGTACTTC.